These 27 T cell receptor beta chains were sequenced from one sample in a study of blood T cell repertoires in COVID-19. Sequencing was performed with immunoSEQ multiplex PCR; in TCRdb, only in-frame clones are kept and a portion is missing. Found here are approximately 260,000 clones, roughly 90% of them singletons; the top ten hold approximately 2%. Sequenced material: PBMCs or T cells enriched from blood (not recorded which). The source of these receptors is a woman aged 60-75 years who had recovered from COVID-19.

The chain joins TRBV28 to TRBJ1-3; possible D gene TRBD1, 5 bases. The CDR3 has 14 residues. V shed 2 bases and J shed 2 bases, with 7 bases lying between them. Germline assignment: CDR1 MDHEN and CDR2 SYDVKM. CDR3 in DNA: TGTGCCAGCAGTTTACCAGGGACTGGAAACACCATATATTTT. It is translated as CASSLPGTGNTIYF. Complete variable domain (other parts from reference TRBV28 and TRBJ1-3): DVKVTQSSRYLVKRTGEKVFLECVQDMDHENMFWYRQDPGLGLRLIYFSYDVKMKEKGDIPEGYSVSREKKERFSLILESASTNQTSMYLCASSLPGTGNTIYFGEGSWLTVV.

The V call is TRBV28, the J call TRBJ1-4; a possible D gene is TRBD1 (6 bases). CDR3 length equals 14 residues. Germline loops: CDR1 MDHEN, CDR2 SYDVKM. V was shortened by 11 bases and J by 2 bases, with 15 bases between the two germline ends. CDR3 amino acids: CAGGAARTNEKLFF. CDR3 in DNA: TGTGCCGGGGGGGCGGCTCGGACTAATGAAAAACTGTTTTTT.

The chain carries TRBV5-1 and TRBJ1-1, with a weak D call TRBD1 (6 bases). The V gene lost 0 bases and the J gene lost 4 bases, with 13 bases spanning the gap. Per the germline V gene, CDR1 is SGHRS and CDR2 is YFSETQ. The CDR3 is made up of 15 amino acids. This CDR3 reads CASSLATGRGTEAFF. In nucleotides, the CDR3 is TGCGCCAGCAGCTTGGCTACAGGGAGGGGCACTGAAGCTTTCTTT. The full variable domain, in which reference TRBV5-1 and TRBJ1-1 provide the parts outside the CDR3, is KAGVTQTPRYLIKTRGQQVTLSCSPISGHRSVSWYQQTPGQGLQFLFEYFSETQRNKGNFPGRFSGRQFSNSRSEMNVSTLELGDSALYLCASSLATGRGTEAFFGQGTRLTVV.

The chain employs TRBV30 and TRBJ1-4; D remains unclear. Looked up from germline, CDR1 is GTSNPN and CDR2 is SVGIG (reference sequence). The CDR3 extends over 15 amino acids. V gave up 7 bases and J gave up 7 bases, with 22 bases separating them. CDR3 region: CAFLPIPLFSEKLFF. The CDR3 nucleotides read TGTGCCTTCCTCCCTATTCCCTTGTTTAGTGAAAAACTGTTTTTT.

The chain has TRBV19 and TRBJ1-2; possibly TRBD1 for D (6 bases). Germline V CDR1 and CDR2: LNHDA, SQIVND (reference sequence). The CDR3 totals 14 residues. V lost 3 bases and J lost 4, with 12 bases in between. CDR3 coding DNA: TGTGCCAGTAGTATGTGGGGGCCCGCCTATGGCTACACCTTC. Translation gives CASSMWGPAYGYTF.

This clone has a single count. The rearrangement joins TRBV11-2 to TRBJ1-4; no firm D call. Per the germline V gene, CDR1 is SGHAT and CDR2 is FQNNGV. The V and J ends lost 2 bases and 3 bases respectively, with 7 bases between them. The CDR3 length is 14 residues. CDR3 region: CASSLSSANEKLFF. CDR3 nucleotide sequence: TGTGCCAGCAGCTTATCGTCGGCTAATGAAAAACTGTTTTTT.

J is TRBJ2-7 and V is TRBV9, with TRBD1 identical over 10 bases. V trimming: 2 bases; J trimming: 2 bases; junction bases outside the gene matches: 1. Germline values: CDR1 SGDLS, CDR2 YYNGEE. This CDR3 is 14 amino acids long. The CDR3, as DNA: TGTGCCAGCAGCGTGGGACAGGGGACCTACGAGCAGTACTTC. It codes for CASSVGQGTYEQYF. The full variable domain, with the rest looked up from reference TRBV9 and TRBJ2-7, is DSGVTQTPKHLITATGQRVTLRCSPRSGDLSVYWYQQSLDQGLQFLIQYYNGEERAKGNILERFSAQQFPDLHSELNLSSLELGDSALYFCASSVGQGTYEQYFGPGTRLTVT.

This clone has a handful of counts. V is TRBV5-5 and J is TRBJ1-2; tentatively, D is TRBD1 (5 bases). Germline V CDR1 and CDR2: SGHKS, YYEKEE (reference sequence). The CDR3 covers 15 residues. With 0 bases removed from V and 2 bases from J, the gap between germline ends came to 11 bases. CDR3 in DNA: TGTGCCAGCAGCTTGGGAGACAGCTGGAACTATGGCTACACCTTC. Translation gives CASSLGDSWNYGYTF.

J is TRBJ2-3 and V is TRBV9; D is ambiguous. The V gene's germline CDR1 is SGDLS and CDR2 YYNGEE. The CDR3 loop spans 14 amino acids. Trimming shortened V by 0 bases and J by 4 bases, and 9 bases separated the two germline ends. The CDR3 nucleotides read TGTGCCAGCAGCGTAGGTCTAACTTCAGATACGCAGTATTTT. Its translation is CASSVGLTSDTQYF.

The chain couples TRBV10-3 to TRBJ1-1, with D possibly TRBD1 on 6 matching bases. V shed 2 bases and J shed 4 bases, with 8 bases lying between them. The germline gives CDR1 ENHRY, CDR2 SYGVKD. The CDR3 totals 13 residues. The CDR3: CAISERDTTEAFF. Written as DNA, the CDR3 is TGTGCCATCAGTGAGAGGGACACCACTGAAGCTTTCTTT.

V and J are TRBV5-1 and TRBJ1-1; TRBD1 matches at 9 bases. Germline V gives CDR1 SGHRS, CDR2 YFSETQ. The CDR3 contains 16 residues. V shed 0 bases, J shed 1 base, and the junction held 4 bases outside the gene matches. This CDR3 is CASSLGQGEGNTEAFF. CDR3 sequence (DNA): TGCGCCAGCAGCTTGGGACAGGGGGAAGGGAACACTGAAGCTTTCTTT.

The chain joins TRBV3-1 (or the pseudogene TRBV3-2) to TRBJ2-1; 10 bases are shared with TRBD1. Per the germline V gene, CDR1 is LGHDT and CDR2 is YNNKEL (reference sequence). V lost 4 bases to trimming and J lost 7 bases; unmatched junction nucleotides: 16. The CDR3 extends over 18 amino acids. The CDR3 loop is CASSPRIRQGALKNEQFF. CDR3 in DNA: TGTGCCAGCAGCCCCCGTATTAGACAGGGGGCGTTGAAGAATGAGCAGTTCTTC.

The chain links TRBV5-1 to TRBJ2-2; 9 bases are shared with TRBD1. The germline gives CDR1 SGHRS, CDR2 YFSETQ. Losses at the gene ends were 4 bases for V and 5 bases for J; bases not matched to a gene: 9. The length of the CDR3 is 16 residues. CDR3 DNA sequence: TGCGCCAGCAGCCCGTTGGGACAGGGCGGAACCGGGGAGCTGTTTTTT. Translating gives CASSPLGQGGTGELFF.

The gene calls are TRBV9 and TRBJ2-7; 7 nucleotides match TRBD1. This CDR3 region has 14 residues. V trimming: 4 bases; J trimming: 2 bases; junction bases outside the gene matches: 6. CDR1 and CDR2 (germline): SGDLS, YYNGEE. The CDR3 loop is CASSPHRGTYEQYF. CDR3 DNA: TGTGCCAGCAGCCCGCACAGGGGTACCTACGAGCAGTACTTC.

This clone was picked up one time. The chain joins TRBV6-1 to TRBJ2-3, with TRBD2 matching 9 bases. The CDR3 is made up of 16 amino acids. Germline V gene sequence: CDR1 MNHNS, CDR2 SASEGT. V trimming: 4 bases; J trimming: 0 bases; junction bases outside the gene matches: 5. The CDR3 here is CASSGGAGGSTDTQYF. CDR3 coding DNA: TGTGCCAGCAGTGGAGGAGCGGGGGGTAGCACAGATACGCAGTATTTT.

The chain combines TRBV30 with TRBJ1-3, with 8 bases matching TRBD1. This CDR3 spans 16 amino acids. The germline gives CDR1 GTSNPN, CDR2 SVGIG (reference sequence). V lost 3 bases to trimming and J lost 0 bases; unmatched junction nucleotides: 7. The CDR3: CAWRSRGPFSGNTIYF. DNA of the CDR3: TGTGCCTGGAGATCCAGGGGGCCTTTCTCTGGAAACACCATATATTTT. Full variable domain (missing parts from reference TRBV30 and TRBJ1-3): SQTIHQWPATLVQPVGSPLSLECTVEGTSNPNLYWYRQAAGRGLQLLFYSVGIGQISSEVPQNLSASRPQDRQFILSSKKLLLSDSGFYLCAWRSRGPFSGNTIYFGEGSWLTVV.

V is TRBV28 and J is TRBJ2-7; 11 bases match TRBD2. Germline V gene lookup returns CDR1 MDHEN and CDR2 SYDVKM. The V gene end was trimmed by 5 bases and the J gene end by 4 bases; junction bases not matched to a gene: 4. This CDR3 spans 14 amino acids. Here the CDR3 reads CASSPLAGAYEQYF. In DNA, the CDR3 is TGTGCCAGCAGTCCACTAGCGGGAGCTTACGAGCAGTACTTC.

V and J are TRBV2 and TRBJ1-1, with TRBD1 matching over 9 bases. V shed 4 bases and J 3 bases; nucleotides not matched to a gene: 6. Germline values: CDR1 SNHLY, CDR2 FYNNEI. This CDR3 is 15 amino acids long. CDR3 in amino acids: CASSGTGVEYTEAFF. CDR3 nucleotide sequence: TGTGCCAGCAGTGGGACAGGGGTGGAGTACACTGAAGCTTTCTTT.

V gene TRBV28 combines with J gene TRBJ1-4; 7 nucleotides match TRBD1. Germline assignment: CDR1 MDHEN and CDR2 SYDVKM. Losses at the gene ends were 5 bases for V and 5 bases for J; bases not matched to a gene: 11. CDR3 length: 16 amino acids. CDR3 coding DNA: TGTGCCAGCAGTCGTCACCGGGACAGAAGGAATGAAAAACTGTTTTTT. Amino acids: CASSRHRDRRNEKLFF.

J is TRBJ2-3 and V is TRBV30; D is possibly TRBD2 (5 bases). The V end lost 4 bases, the J end lost 7 bases, and 12 bases lay between the germline ends. Germline-derived CDR1 and CDR2 are GTSNPN and SVGIG (reference sequence). CDR3 length equals 12 residues. CDR3 protein: CAWIRDYHTQYF. The CDR3, as DNA: TGTGCCTGGATCCGAGACTACCATACGCAGTATTTT.

Worth noting for this clone: Other DNA sequences from this sample encode an identical CDR3 as well. This sequence joins TRBV15 and TRBJ2-7, with D possibly being TRBD2 (5 bases). Deletions cut 0 bases from V and 7 bases from J, with 7 bases between. Germline assignment: CDR1 LNHNV and CDR2 YYDKDF (reference sequence). The CDR3 has 12 amino acids. CDR3 coding DNA: TGTGCCACCAGCAGAGATTCGGGGGAGCAGTACTTC. This codes for CATSRDSGEQYF.

The rearrangement joins TRBV30 to TRBJ1-1; 9 bases match TRBD1. Germline assignment: CDR1 GTSNPN and CDR2 SVGIG (reference sequence). The V segment lost 3 bases and the J segment 0 bases; nucleotides outside the gene matches: 2. The CDR3 contains 14 residues. The CDR3 DNA reads as TGTGCCTGGAGGGGACAGGGTATGAACACTGAAGCTTTCTTT. It is translated as CAWRGQGMNTEAFF.

This clone has just one count. The chain links TRBV10-1 to TRBJ2-1; 10 nucleotides match TRBD2. V was clipped by 5 bases and J by 4 bases; unmatched bases: 2. This CDR3 spans 14 amino acids. The V gene's germline CDR1 is WNHNN and CDR2 SYGVQD (reference sequence). This chain's CDR3 is CASSPTSGYNEQFF. The CDR3, as DNA: TGCGCCAGCAGTCCGACTAGCGGGTACAATGAGCAGTTCTTC.

V is TRBV4-2 and J is TRBJ1-2; D is perhaps TRBD1 (6 bases). Germline-derived CDR1 and CDR2 are LGHNA and YNFKEQ. The CDR3 extends over 15 amino acids. V lost 0 bases, J lost 3 bases, and 11 bases lay in between. The CDR3: CASSQDSRTDYGYTF. The CDR3 region has the DNA TGTGCCAGCAGCCAAGATTCCCGGACAGACTATGGCTACACCTTC.

The chain recombines TRBV7-3 with TRBJ2-2; D perhaps matches TRBD1 (6 bases). Germline CDR1 SGHTA, CDR2 FQGTGA. This CDR3 is built from 16 residues. The V end was cut by 2 bases, the J end by 2 bases, with 12 bases between. The CDR3 region has the DNA TGTGCCAGCAGCTTACTGGGGACAATAAACACCGGGGAGCTGTTTTTT. Its translation is CASSLLGTINTGELFF.

The chain has TRBV30 and TRBJ1-2; maybe TRBD1 (5 bases). CDR1 GTSNPN and CDR2 SVGIG come from the germline V gene (reference sequence). The CDR3 is 16 residues long. The V end was cut by 4 bases, the J end by 6 bases, with 24 bases between. The CDR3 is CAWTSIGTPGGNGYTF. The CDR3, as DNA: TGTGCCTGGACTTCTATAGGGACCCCGGGAGGTAATGGCTACACCTTC. The full variable domain, completed using reference TRBV30 and TRBJ1-2, is SQTIHQWPATLVQPVGSPLSLECTVEGTSNPNLYWYRQAAGRGLQLLFYSVGIGQISSEVPQNLSASRPQDRQFILSSKKLLLSDSGFYLCAWTSIGTPGGNGYTFGSGTRLTVV.

V gene TRBV4-1 combines with J gene TRBJ1-3, with D tentatively TRBD1 (6 bases). The V and J ends lost 8 bases and 0 bases respectively, with 17 bases between them. The germline V gene has CDR1 MGHRA and CDR2 YSYEKL. The CDR3 sequence is 16 residues long. CDR3 sequence (DNA): TGCGCCAGCTCCGACCCGGGGACAAGCTCTGGAAACACCATATATTTT. Residues: CASSDPGTSSGNTIYF.